This T cell receptor (beta chain) was documented in a study of PD-1 blockade in mismatch repair-deficient tumors. Points from the study as a whole: After pembrolizumab, tumor-resident clones rose rapidly, then generally contracted before radiologic responses.

In this sample, this clone turned up a few times. Antigen specificity is unknown. The assay was immunoSEQ multiplex PCR, and TCRdb's table has in-frame clones only and misses some. This repertoire shows some 19,000 clones, almost 85% found once; its top ten account for approximately 1.5%. The CDR3 length is 13 residues. Germline V gene sequence: CDR1 SQVTM, CDR2 ANQGSEA. Trimming cost V 5 bases and J 4 bases; bases outside gene matches: 4. The receptor comes from an adult with mismatch repair-deficient cancer. The J gene is TRBJ2-7, the V gene TRBV29-1; TRBD2 matches at 11 bases. This sample comprised PBMCs, obtained 52 weeks after starting pembrolizumab. CDR3 sequence reads: CSVSLAGEYEQYF. In nucleotides, the CDR3 is TGCAGCGTTTCACTAGCGGGGGAATACGAGCAGTACTTC.